What follows are 32 T cell receptor beta chains derived from one specimen sequenced in a study of beta chain features in type 1 diabetes. General observations from the study: All four CD4+ subsets of Type 1 diabetes patients contained TCRB CDR3s that were moderately but significantly shorter.

Sequenced material consisted of expressed TCRB transcripts (all of the isolated RNA was reverse transcribed). The data were produced by immunoSEQ multiplex PCR, yet TCRdb's version contains in-frame clones alone and is incomplete. The sample lists roughly 700,000 clones; roughly 13% were seen once. No antigens are known for them. Source material: naive CD4+ T cells from blood. Every receptor here comes from a man aged 18 to 35 with type 1 diabetes.

This clone was picked up a small number of times. The gene calls are TRBV30 and TRBJ1-5; the D gene is possibly TRBD1 (5 bases). This CDR3 is 15 amino acids long. CDR1 and CDR2 from the germline V gene are GTSNPN and SVGIG (reference sequence). V lost 0 bases, J lost 2 bases, and 11 bases lay in between. CDR3 nucleotide sequence: TGTGCCTGGAGTGTAGACCCCAGGGGCAATCAGCCCCAGCATTTT. The encoded protein is CAWSVDPRGNQPQHF.

The CDR3 sequence is CASSLPLETEQFF. CDR3 sequence (DNA): TGCGCCAGCAGCTTACCACTCGAGACTGAGCAGTTCTTC. This chain links TRBV5-1 with TRBJ2-1; D unresolved. The germline gives CDR1 SGHRS, CDR2 YFSETQ. The V end was cut by 2 bases, the J end by 9 bases, with 12 bases between. CDR3 length: 13 residues.

This sequence joins TRBV9 and TRBJ2-1; 8 nucleotides agree with TRBD1. CDR1 and CDR2 from the germline V gene are SGDLS and YYNGEE. J gave up 7 bases and V 0 bases, and 9 bases lay outside the gene matches. The CDR3 is made up of 16 amino acids. CDR3 in amino acids: CASSVAAQGARNEQFF. CDR3 DNA sequence: TGTGCCAGCAGCGTAGCTGCCCAGGGGGCAAGGAATGAGCAGTTCTTC.

This sequence joins TRBV10-3 and TRBJ2-7, with 10 bases aligning to TRBD1. J lost 6 bases, V lost 6 bases, and 8 bases had no gene match. The germline CDR1 and CDR2 sequences are ENHRY and SYGVKD. The CDR3 length is 14 residues. The CDR3 coding sequence is TGTGCCATCAGGCCGGGACAGGGGTTATTCGAGCAGTACTTC. It codes for CAIRPGQGLFEQYF.

This clone was detected only a few times. The chain carries TRBV5-6 and TRBJ1-1, with D maybe TRBD1 (6 bases). Deletions cut 4 bases from V and 3 bases from J, with 13 bases between. Germline CDR1 and CDR2: SGHDT and YYEEEE. This CDR3 contains 14 residues. As DNA, the CDR3 is TGTGCCAGCAGCCTCGACAGGAGCTACACTGAAGCTTTCTTT. This translates into CASSLDRSYTEAFF.

This clone came up a few times. The chain is built from TRBV7-9 and TRBJ2-5, with a tentative D call TRBD1 (6 bases). V lost 5 bases and J lost 5, with 18 bases in between. Germline assignment: CDR1 SEHNR and CDR2 FQNEAQ (reference sequence). The CDR3 has 15 amino acids. The CDR3 spells CASSQRTASRETQYF. The CDR3 coding sequence is TGTGCCAGCAGCCAACGGACAGCGTCTAGGGAGACCCAGTACTTC. Looking up the rest from reference TRBV7-9 and TRBJ2-5 gives the full variable domain: DTGVSQNPRHKITKRGQNVTFRCDPISEHNRLYWYRQTLGQGPEFLTYFQNEAQLEKSRLLSDRFSAERPKGSFSTLEIQRTEQGDSAMYLCASSQRTASRETQYFGPGTRLLVL.

The rearrangement uses TRBV5-4 and TRBJ2-5; no clear D. CDR1 is SGHNT and CDR2 is YYREEE in the germline V gene (reference sequence). Trimming took off 5 bases at V and 2 bases at J, with 10 bases between the two ends. The CDR3 has 13 amino acids. This chain's CDR3 is CASSGRPQETQYF. The DNA of the CDR3 is TGTGCCAGCAGTGGCAGACCACAAGAGACCCAGTACTTC.

This clone appeared a few times. The chain combines TRBV28 with TRBJ1-4; 7 bases are a match to TRBD1. Germline loops: CDR1 MDHEN, CDR2 SYDVKM. V lost 5 bases, J lost 7 bases, and 7 bases stayed unmatched. There are 14 residues in the CDR3. The CDR3 DNA sequence: TGTGCCAGCAGTACCGGGACAGAAGCTGAAAAACTGTTTTTT. As protein: CASSTGTEAEKLFF.

This clone was picked up a small number of times. The chain combines TRBV30 with TRBJ1-5; no clear D. Germline CDR1 GTSNPN, CDR2 SVGIG (reference sequence). CDR3 length equals 15 residues. V dropped 0 bases and J dropped 2 bases, with 11 bases sitting between them. The CDR3 nucleotides are TGTGCCTGGAGTGTACCAGGTGTCGGCAATCAGCCCCAGCATTTT. Protein sequence: CAWSVPGVGNQPQHF.

The chain links TRBV20-1 to TRBJ1-1, with D hard to call. Germline V CDR1 and CDR2: DFQATT, SNEGSKA (reference sequence). There are 11 residues in the CDR3. V was pared by 7 bases and J by 4 bases, with 10 bases between. This CDR3 is CSVDHGTEAFF. CDR3 DNA sequence: TGCAGTGTGGACCATGGCACTGAAGCTTTCTTT.

This clone has only a few counts. This sequence joins TRBV29-1 and TRBJ2-7; 7 positions match TRBD2. Losses at the gene ends were 5 bases for V and 2 bases for J; bases not matched to a gene: 6. The germline CDR1 and CDR2 sequences are SQVTM and ANQGSEA. This CDR3 is 13 amino acids long. CDR3 residues: CSVRPGGPYEQYF. The CDR3 coding sequence is TGCAGCGTTCGGCCGGGAGGCCCCTACGAGCAGTACTTC.

CDR3 region: CSVENGQGAAQETQYF. CDR3 nucleotide sequence: TGCAGCGTTGAGAACGGACAGGGGGCTGCCCAAGAGACCCAGTACTTC. The chain is built from TRBV29-1 and TRBJ2-5; the match to TRBD1 covers 11 bases. From germline, CDR1 is SQVTM and CDR2 ANQGSEA. This CDR3 has 16 amino acids. Trimming removed 3 bases from V and 1 base from J; junction bases left unmatched: 7.

In this sample, this clone turned up a few times. V and J are TRBV9 and TRBJ1-6, with D possibly being TRBD1 (6 bases). Germline V gene sequence: CDR1 SGDLS, CDR2 YYNGEE. Trimming took off 3 bases at V and 8 bases at J, with 18 bases between the two ends. The length of the CDR3 is 16 residues. The DNA for the CDR3 is TGTGCCAGCAGCGAAGGCGTGACAGGTTCTTATTCACCCCTCCACTTT. Amino acids: CASSEGVTGSYSPLHF. The whole variable domain, remainder taken from reference TRBV9 and TRBJ1-6, is DSGVTQTPKHLITATGQRVTLRCSPRSGDLSVYWYQQSLDQGLQFLIQYYNGEERAKGNILERFSAQQFPDLHSELNLSSLELGDSALYFCASSEGVTGSYSPLHFGNGTRLTVT.

The chain combines TRBV30 with TRBJ1-1; no firm D call. V shed 5 bases and J shed 0 bases, with 16 bases lying between them. This CDR3 region has 15 residues. Germline assignment: CDR1 GTSNPN and CDR2 SVGIG (reference sequence). The CDR3 bases are TGTGCCTGGGCCCTGTTCCCAGGCATGAACACTGAAGCTTTCTTT. Translation: CAWALFPGMNTEAFF.

This chain connects TRBV7-9 to TRBJ2-1, with D unclear. In germline, CDR1 is SEHNR, CDR2 FQNEAQ (reference sequence). There are 15 residues in the CDR3. Trimming shortened V by 0 bases and J by 4 bases, and 10 bases separated the two germline ends. Written as DNA, the CDR3 is TGTGCCAGCAGCTTAGCGAGGCGGAGTTACAATGAGCAGTTCTTC. This translates into CASSLARRSYNEQFF.

The chain links TRBV7-6 to TRBJ1-3; possibly TRBD1 for D (5 bases). This CDR3 contains 12 residues. V was pared by 5 bases and J by 9 bases, with 11 bases between. From germline, CDR1 is SGHVS and CDR2 FNYEAQ. In DNA, the CDR3 is TGTGCCAGCAGCGCGGGGCCCGCCACCATATATTTT. Encoded protein: CASSAGPATIYF.

V gene TRBV6-1 combines with J gene TRBJ2-2; D is unclear. The V end was cut by 7 bases, the J end by 3 bases, with 9 bases between. Per germline, CDR1 MNHNS and CDR2 SASEGT. There are 13 residues in the CDR3. The CDR3 DNA reads TGTGCCAGCAAACCAGATTACACCGGGGAGCTGTTTTTT. This gives the protein CASKPDYTGELFF.

The chain links TRBV9 to TRBJ2-2; D not certain. The CDR3 spans 16 residues. V was cut by 0 bases and J by 5 bases, with 14 bases left in between. CDR1 is SGDLS, CDR2 YYNGEE, per germline. For the CDR3, the DNA is TGTGCCAGCAGCGTAGTAGTCTCATCTGGTACCGGGGAGCTGTTTTTT. Its translation: CASSVVVSSGTGELFF.

With respect to this clone: Other DNA sequences in the same sample also yield this CDR3. The J gene is TRBJ2-2, the V gene TRBV7-9, with no clear D. Germline-derived CDR1 and CDR2 are SEHNR and FQNEAQ (reference sequence). The CDR3 extends over 12 amino acids. With 2 bases removed from V and 5 bases from J, the gap between germline ends came to 3 bases. CDR3 sequence (DNA): TGTGCCAGCAGCTTAAGGACCGGGGAGCTGTTTTTT. It yields the protein CASSLRTGELFF.

This clone has more than one count but fewer than ten. The CDR3: CASSPRARGDYGYTF. The CDR3 nucleotides are TGTGCCAGCAGCCCAAGGGCCCGAGGGGACTATGGCTACACCTTC. This chain connects TRBV14 to TRBJ1-2; possible D gene TRBD1, 5 bases. The CDR3 runs to 15 residues. V lost 4 bases and J 3 bases, leaving 15 bases between the germline ends. Germline V gives CDR1 SGHDN, CDR2 FVKESK.

V gene TRBV6-5 combines with J gene TRBJ2-7; TRBD1 aligns across 10 bases. Germline V gives CDR1 MNHEY, CDR2 SVGAGI. V shed 5 bases, J shed 4 bases, and the junction held 5 bases outside the gene matches. The CDR3 extends over 14 amino acids. CDR3 region: CASSPRGQGYEQYF. DNA of the CDR3: TGTGCCAGCAGTCCACGGGGACAGGGGTACGAGCAGTACTTC.

This clone was seen a handful of times. The chain employs TRBV7-9 and TRBJ1-6; D is unresolved. Germline loops: CDR1 SEHNR, CDR2 FQNEAQ (reference sequence). The germline V and J ends were trimmed by 1 base and 7 bases, with 8 bases remaining between them. CDR3 length equals 14 residues. CDR3 loop: CASSLVRQNSPLHF. The DNA for the CDR3 is TGTGCCAGCAGCTTAGTGAGGCAGAATTCACCCCTCCACTTT.

V is TRBV7-9 and J is TRBJ2-7, with TRBD2 as a possible D gene (6 bases). The CDR3 runs 14 residues. Looked up from germline, CDR1 is SEHNR and CDR2 is FQNEAQ (reference sequence). Trimming left V 4 bases short and J 8 bases short, with 18 bases between. The CDR3 sequence is CASSSRGLRLKQYF. CDR3 in DNA: TGTGCCAGCAGCTCCCGGGGACTCCGACTCAAGCAGTACTTC.

The sample holds many counts of this clone. This sequence joins TRBV30 and TRBJ2-5; a possible D gene is TRBD2 (6 bases). Trimming cost V 2 bases and J 4 bases, with 11 bases left between them. Germline assignment: CDR1 GTSNPN and CDR2 SVGIG (reference sequence). CDR3 length equals 13 residues. The CDR3 region has the DNA TGTGCCTGGAGTCAGAGTAGCGGAGAGACCCAGTACTTC. It encodes CAWSQSSGETQYF.

This clone has a handful of counts. The chain employs TRBV7-9 and TRBJ2-1; the match to TRBD1 covers 9 bases. CDR3 size: 16 residues. Germline loops: CDR1 SEHNR, CDR2 FQNEAQ (reference sequence). The V segment lost 5 bases and the J segment 6 bases; nucleotides outside the gene matches: 11. CDR3 coding DNA: TGTGCCAGCAGCAGCCAGGGGGACAGGGATGGCAATGAGCAGTTCTTC. Translating gives CASSSQGDRDGNEQFF.

The chain recombines TRBV4-1 with TRBJ1-5; D not resolved. V lost 3 bases and J 0 bases, leaving 9 bases between the germline ends. Germline V lookup: CDR1 MGHRA, CDR2 YSYEKL. This CDR3 region has 15 residues. CDR3 nucleotides: TGCGCCAGCAGCCAGGCGGGAGCTAGCAATCAGCCCCAGCATTTT. This codes for CASSQAGASNQPQHF.

The chain uses TRBV27 and TRBJ1-1, with 9 positions matching TRBD1. The CDR3 has 13 residues. Germline V lookup: CDR1 MNHEY, CDR2 SMNVEV (reference sequence). J was trimmed by 7 bases and V by 6 bases; bases with no gene match: 6. The CDR3 DNA follows: TGTGCCAGCAGCAGACCGGGACAGGGTGAAGCTTTCTTT. It yields the protein CASSRPGQGEAFF.

The chain carries TRBV7-9 and TRBJ1-3; D is perhaps TRBD1 (5 bases). The CDR3 runs 14 residues. Germline loops: CDR1 SEHNR, CDR2 FQNEAQ (reference sequence). V was pared by 4 bases and J by 2 bases, with 9 bases between. CDR3 sequence: CASSYRTAGNTIYF. The CDR3, as DNA: TGTGCCAGCAGCTACAGGACTGCTGGAAACACCATATATTTT.

The gene calls are TRBV12-5 and TRBJ2-2; possible D gene TRBD1, 6 bases. Germline V gene lookup returns CDR1 LGHNT and CDR2 FRNRAP. The CDR3 runs to 14 residues. Trimming took 6 bases from V and 4 from J, leaving 12 bases between them. This CDR3 is CASGTGTLTGELFF. DNA of the CDR3: TGTGCTAGTGGAACCGGGACACTCACCGGGGAGCTGTTTTTT.

This clone was found a few times. The chain combines TRBV29-1 with TRBJ1-1; perhaps TRBD1 as D (5 bases). The CDR3 spans 13 residues. The germline V and J ends were trimmed by 2 bases and 3 bases, with 10 bases remaining between them. CDR1 SQVTM and CDR2 ANQGSEA come from the germline V gene. The CDR3 loop is CSVEKQEDTEAFF. The CDR3 DNA sequence: TGCAGCGTTGAAAAACAGGAGGACACTGAAGCTTTCTTT. The full variable domain, its missing parts supplied by reference TRBV29-1 and TRBJ1-1, is SAVISQKPSRDICQRGTSLTIQCQVDSQVTMMFWYRQQPGQSLTLIATANQGSEATYESGFVIDKFPISRPNLTFSTLTVSNMSPEDSSIYLCSVEKQEDTEAFFGQGTRLTVV.

This clone was detected only a few times. The rearrangement links TRBV28 to TRBJ1-6; 7 bases line up with TRBD1. With V trimmed by 4 bases and J by 7 bases, 4 bases remained unmatched. The CDR3 consists of 14 residues. Per germline, CDR1 MDHEN and CDR2 SYDVKM. The CDR3: CASSSGTENSPLHF. CDR3 nucleotide sequence: TGTGCCAGCAGTTCCGGGACAGAAAATTCACCCCTCCACTTT.

A remark on this clone: This CDR3 is also generated by other DNA sequences in the sample. The rearrangement joins TRBV14 to TRBJ2-5, with TRBD2 as a possible D gene (6 bases). The V end was cut by 1 base, the J end by 7 bases, with 7 bases between. The CDR3 consists of 12 residues. The germline V gene has CDR1 SGHDN and CDR2 FVKESK. CDR3 in DNA: TGTGCCAGCAGCCAAGTCGGGGGGACCCAGTACTTC. Protein product: CASSQVGGTQYF.